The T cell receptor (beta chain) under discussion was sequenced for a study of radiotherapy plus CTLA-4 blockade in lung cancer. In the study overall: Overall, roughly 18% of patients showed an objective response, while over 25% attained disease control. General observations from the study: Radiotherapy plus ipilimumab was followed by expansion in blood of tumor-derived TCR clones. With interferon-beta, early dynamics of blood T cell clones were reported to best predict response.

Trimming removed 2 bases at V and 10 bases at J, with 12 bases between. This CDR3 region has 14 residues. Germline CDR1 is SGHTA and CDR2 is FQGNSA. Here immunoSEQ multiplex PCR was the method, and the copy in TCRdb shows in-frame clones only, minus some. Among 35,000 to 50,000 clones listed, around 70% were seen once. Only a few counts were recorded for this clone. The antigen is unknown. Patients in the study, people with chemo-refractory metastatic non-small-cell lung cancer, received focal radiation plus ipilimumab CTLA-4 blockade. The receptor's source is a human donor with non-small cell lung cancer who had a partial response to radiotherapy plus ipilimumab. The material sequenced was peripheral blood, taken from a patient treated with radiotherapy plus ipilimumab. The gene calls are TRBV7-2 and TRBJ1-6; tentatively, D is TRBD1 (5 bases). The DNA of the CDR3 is TGTGCCAGCAGCTTACGACAGTTCGTCTCACCCCTCCACTTT. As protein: CASSLRQFVSPLHF.